This TCR beta chain was retrieved from a study of T-cell memory formation after mild COVID-19. As for the study in general: Largely, TCR clusters stayed within a single donor. Study-wide results and caveats: Those CD4+ clones that contracted were mainly in CM and EM (CD8+ ones in EMRA). CD4/CD8 balance held among clones contracting day 15 to 85, and later expanders leaned CD4+. Pre-infection memory carried some responding clones, suggesting that cross-reactive memory joined.

Germline V CDR1 and CDR2: SGDLS, YYNGEE. The V segment lost 0 bases and the J segment 0 bases; nucleotides outside the gene matches: 7. This CDR3 contains 20 residues. Each CDR3 protein gets one entry after TCRdb re-called the 5' RACE reads with MiXCR. The table records hundreds of thousands of distinct CDR3 sequences, around 27% of them present only once. Points on this clonotype: What it binds is unknown.

Sequenced input: PBMCs or a T cell subset sorted from them (not recorded which). The origin of this receptor is an adult woman who had mild COVID-19 (a few samples of this study predate the infection). Cell type and time point are not known. This chain uses TRBV9 with TRBJ2-6, with 12 bases identical to TRBD2. The CDR3: CASSVGILAGGYSGANVLTF. The CDR3 bases are TGTGCCAGCAGCGTAGGTATACTAGCGGGAGGATACTCTGGGGCCAACGTCCTGACTTTC.